This T cell receptor beta chain was captured by sequencing in a study of OX40 agonist ivuxolimab in advanced cancers. Study context: Eligibility admitted prior anti-PD-1, anti-PD-L1 or anti-CTLA-4 therapy; 35% to 40% had some. General observations from the study: What antigens the expanded peripheral T cells recognized was never established. Relative to CD4+ cells, CD8+ T cells on average had more expanded clones.

Details on this clone: No antigen is known for it.

The germline gives CDR1 SGHNT, CDR2 YYREEE (reference sequence). The CDR3 totals 14 residues. V was pared by 0 bases and J by 4 bases, with 10 bases between. Clones were sequenced by immunoSEQ multiplex PCR, and TCRdb holds only the in-frame ones, with some missing. This table holds about 110,000 clones, around 90% found once. The TCR originated in an adult with an advanced solid tumor such as melanoma, head and neck, liver or kidney cancer. The sequenced sample was CD4+ or CD8+ T cells sorted from blood, obtained in a trial of the OX40 agonist ivuxolimab. The chain employs TRBV5-4 and TRBJ1-2; tentative D call: TRBD1 (5 bases). Here the CDR3 reads CASSLDGAAYGYTF. CDR3 nucleotide sequence: TGTGCCAGCAGCTTGGATGGGGCAGCCTATGGCTACACCTTC.